This TCR beta chain emerged from a study of regulatory T cells in long-lasting Graves disease. Study findings and constraints: Less diverse TCR repertoires were seen in persistent Graves' patients than in newly diagnosed ones. Among the persistent patients, 2,500 to 3,000 public clonotypes were shared, more than the roughly 990 shared among new patients.

Trimming removed 3 bases at V and 5 bases at J, with 14 bases between. CDR3 size: 14 residues. The germline CDR1 and CDR2 sequences are SGHAT and FQNNGV. Through Arm-PCR of CDR3 regions and iRepertoire HTBI primers, TCR beta libraries were built. TCRdb processed the multiplex PCR reads anew with MiXCR; each CDR3 protein has one entry. Seen here are roughly 420,000 distinct CDR3 sequences, roughly 17% observed once, and the top ten hold roughly 10%. This clonotype was seen ten or more times. Its target is unknown. Time point: newly diagnosed GD, antithyroid drugs for less than 3 months. PBMC RNA was the source of the TCR library. These same data were also listed under a study on T cells in Graves' hyperthyroidism and ophthalmopathy. That report notes: Stability of Graves' hyperthyroidism was defined as absent ophthalmopathy progression within 18 months. HTBI primers were used for first-round RT-PCR of the TCR CDR3.

The sequencing here drew on peripheral blood mononuclear cells (PBMCs), taken at new diagnosis, from a patient treated with antithyroid drugs. This sequence was found in a woman aged 25 to 45 with Graves disease. The V gene is TRBV11-2, the J gene TRBJ2-7; a weak D match, TRBD1 (6 bases). The CDR3 nucleotides read TGTGCCAGCAGCTTTAACAGGGATTTGGACGAGCAGTACTTC. Its translation: CASSFNRDLDEQYF.